One sample yielded the 30 T cell receptor beta chains listed below, sequenced in a study of blood T cell repertoires in COVID-19 (dated by TCRdb to about 2020). Libraries were constructed by the immunoSEQ multiplex PCR assay. TCRdb took over this immuneACCESS table, retaining in-frame rearrangements with V and J assigned. Such tables are incomplete; in checked studies, under half of the missing clones stem from an unresolved V gene, and the remainder is unexplained. For this sample there are about 370,000 clones; over 85% appear just once. The ten largest clones take up about 1.7% of the sample. Sequenced material: PBMCs or T cells enriched from blood (not recorded which). These receptors originate from a woman aged 30 to 39 who had recovered from COVID-19.

The chain carries TRBV29-1 and TRBJ2-3; 9 bases match TRBD1. From germline, CDR1 is SQVTM and CDR2 ANQGSEA. The CDR3 is 18 residues long. After removal of 2 bases from V and 4 bases from J, the junction contained 16 bases not matched to a gene. In DNA form, the CDR3 reads TGCAGCGTTGAACTCCTGGACCCGGGACAGGGTGTTGCAGATACGCAGTATTTT. As protein: CSVELLDPGQGVADTQYF.

The chain recombines TRBV6-2 or TRBV6-3 with TRBJ1-2, with D perhaps TRBD1 (6 bases). CDR1 is MNHEY, CDR2 SVGEGT, per germline. The ends were cut back, 8 bases at V and 5 bases at J, with 15 bases in the middle. The CDR3 is 13 amino acids. The CDR3 spells CASCPRTEYGYTF. CDR3 sequence (DNA): TGTGCCAGCTGCCCGAGGACAGAATATGGCTACACCTTC.

CDR3 residues: CASSQGGMAEAFF. CDR3 nucleotide sequence: TGTGCCAGCAGCCAAGGGGGCATGGCTGAAGCTTTCTTT. This chain connects TRBV3-1 (or the pseudogene TRBV3-2) to TRBJ1-1, with a possible D match to TRBD1 (5 bases). The CDR3 runs 13 residues. V lost 1 base and J 6 bases, leaving 9 bases between the germline ends. Germline CDR1 and CDR2: LGHDT and YNNKEL (reference sequence).

The chain links TRBV27 to TRBJ1-5; 9 bases are a match to TRBD1. From germline, CDR1 is MNHEY and CDR2 SMNVEV (reference sequence). V trimming: 5 bases; J trimming: 5 bases; junction bases outside the gene matches: 7. The CDR3 length is 15 residues. The CDR3 loop reads CASSPSDRGYQPQHF. In DNA, the CDR3 is TGTGCCAGCAGTCCCTCAGACAGGGGGTATCAGCCCCAGCATTTT.

This chain connects TRBV6-6 to TRBJ1-2; D not resolved. V gave up 10 bases and J gave up 3 bases, with 15 bases separating them. The CDR3 sequence is 13 residues long. The germline gives CDR1 MNHNY, CDR2 SVGAGI (reference sequence). As DNA, the CDR3 is TGTGCCATCGTAAACAGCGGGGACTATGGCTACACCTTC. It is translated as CAIVNSGDYGYTF.

The chain couples TRBV30 to TRBJ1-2, with unresolved D. V lost 2 bases to trimming and J lost 11 bases, with 9 bases between them. CDR1 and CDR2 from the germline V gene are GTSNPN and SVGIG (reference sequence). CDR3 length: 10 residues. The chain's CDR3 is CAWSPPPYTF. The CDR3 DNA sequence: TGTGCCTGGAGTCCCCCCCCGTACACCTTC.

The rearrangement uses TRBV7-2 and TRBJ1-6; TRBD1 matches 8 bases. The CDR3 covers 18 residues. Germline trimming cut 5 bases from V and 0 bases from J; bases unmatched to any gene: 9. Per germline, CDR1 SGHTA and CDR2 FQGNSA. DNA for the CDR3: TGTGCCAGCAGCAATTACCCCGGGACAGGCTCCTATAATTCACCCCTCCACTTT. Its translation: CASSNYPGTGSYNSPLHF.

The chain uses TRBV7-8 and TRBJ2-7, with a weak D call TRBD2 (5 bases). Germline V lookup: CDR1 SGHVS, CDR2 FQNEAQ. V lost 5 bases, J lost 0 bases, and 17 bases lay in between. The CDR3 runs 16 residues. CDR3 loop: CASSATFGGPSYEQYF. CDR3 bases: TGTGCCAGCAGCGCGACATTTGGCGGGCCCTCCTACGAGCAGTACTTC.

The chain couples TRBV7-9 to TRBJ2-7, with D maybe TRBD2 (6 bases). This CDR3 spans 15 amino acids. The germline V gene encodes CDR1 SEHNR and CDR2 FQNEAQ (reference sequence). Trimming stripped 4 bases from V and 1 base from J, with 14 bases between. DNA of the CDR3: TGTGCCAGCAGCTCCGAGTGGGAGGTGTCCTACGAGCAGTACTTC. As protein: CASSSEWEVSYEQYF.

Remarks on this clone: One junction end disagrees with the germline gene, perhaps due to a read error. In DNA, the CDR3 is TGTGCTAGCAGCTTGGTAGCGGGGGCCCCTGAGACCCAGTACTTC. This gives the protein CASSLVAGAPETQYF. This chain connects TRBV7-7 to TRBJ2-5; TRBD2 aligns across 9 bases. Germline V gene data show CDR1 as SSHAT and CDR2 as FNYEAQ (reference sequence). The CDR3 totals 15 residues.

The gene calls are TRBV7-9 and TRBJ1-2; D not certain. V was pared by 2 bases and J by 6 bases, with 10 bases between. This CDR3 comprises 13 residues. Germline lookup yields CDR1 SEHNR and CDR2 FQNEAQ (reference sequence). The CDR3 coding sequence is TGTGCCAGCAGCTTAAGAGAGGCGAATGGCTACACCTTC. Its translation is CASSLREANGYTF. Filled out from reference TRBV7-9 and TRBJ1-2, the complete variable domain reads DTGVSQNPRHKITKRGQNVTFRCDPISEHNRLYWYRQTLGQGPEFLTYFQNEAQLEKSRLLSDRFSAERPKGSFSTLEIQRTEQGDSAMYLCASSLREANGYTFGSGTRLTVV.

This clone has only one observation. This chain uses TRBV3-1 (or the pseudogene TRBV3-2) with TRBJ1-2; TRBD1 is a possible D gene (5 bases). CDR1 and CDR2 (germline): LGHDT, YNNKEL (reference sequence). The CDR3 contains 15 residues. V was clipped by 4 bases and J by 6 bases, with 18 bases between them. The CDR3 loop is CASSLRTRSLDGYTF. The CDR3 region has the DNA TGTGCCAGCAGCCTCCGGACACGTAGTTTGGATGGCTACACCTTC.

V and J are TRBV19 and TRBJ1-1; D remains unclear. V was shortened by 3 bases and J by 1 base, with 12 bases between the two germline ends. The CDR3 runs to 15 residues. The germline V gene has CDR1 LNHDA and CDR2 SQIVND (reference sequence). For the CDR3, the DNA is TGTGCCAGTAGTATCTCCCCGCGGGGGAACACTGAAGCTTTCTTT. Translated: CASSISPRGNTEAFF.

The chain links TRBV9 to TRBJ2-1; 8 bases match TRBD1. This CDR3 is 19 amino acids long. The junction had 18 bases not matched to a gene; V was cut back by 6 bases and J by 1 base. Germline CDR1 SGDLS, CDR2 YYNGEE. The CDR3 loop reads CASTPDGTGPSWSYNEQFF. In DNA, the CDR3 is TGTGCCAGCACCCCAGACGGGACAGGCCCCTCTTGGTCCTACAATGAGCAGTTCTTC.

This clone was seen more than once but under ten times. This chain links TRBV27 with TRBJ2-2; the match to TRBD2 covers 8 bases. Germline V gene data show CDR1 as MNHEY and CDR2 as SMNVEV (reference sequence). This CDR3 is 16 amino acids long. The V segment lost 2 bases and the J segment 0 bases; nucleotides outside the gene matches: 2. The CDR3 loop reads CASSLQGLANTGELFF. CDR3 sequence (DNA): TGTGCCAGCAGTTTACAGGGACTAGCGAACACCGGGGAGCTGTTTTTT.

As concerns this clone: Other DNA sequences within the sample encode an identical CDR3. The chain couples TRBV2 to TRBJ1-3, with 9 bases that match TRBD1. V lost 5 bases, J lost 3 bases, and 2 bases stayed unmatched. The CDR3 sequence is 14 residues long. Germline V gives CDR1 SNHLY, CDR2 FYNNEI. CDR3: CASSPTGGGNTIYF. CDR3 nucleotide sequence: TGTGCCAGCAGTCCGACAGGGGGTGGAAACACCATATATTTT. The whole variable domain, filled in from reference TRBV2 and TRBJ1-3, reads EPEVTQTPSHQVTQMGQEVILRCVPISNHLYFYWYRQILGQKVEFLVSFYNNEISEKSEIFDDQFSVERPDGSNFTLKIRSTKLEDSAMYFCASSPTGGGNTIYFGEGSWLTVV.

The J gene is TRBJ2-7, the V gene TRBV9; TRBD1 matches at 8 bases. Germline V gene lookup returns CDR1 SGDLS and CDR2 YYNGEE. This CDR3 region has 14 residues. Trimming cost V 0 bases and J 3 bases; bases outside gene matches: 2. This chain's CDR3 is CASSVAGQGYEQYF. The CDR3 coding sequence is TGTGCCAGCAGCGTAGCCGGACAGGGCTACGAGCAGTACTTC.

The rearrangement joins TRBV7-2 to TRBJ1-3; 7 positions match TRBD1. V was pared by 11 bases and J by 2 bases, with 9 bases of the junction left unmatched. The CDR3 sequence is 14 residues long. CDR1 is SGHTA, CDR2 FQGNSA, per germline. As DNA, the CDR3 is TGTGCCGCCAACAGGGGTGTACCTGGAAACACCATATATTTT. Its protein is CAANRGVPGNTIYF.

The J gene is TRBJ1-2, the V gene TRBV4-3, with a possible D match to TRBD1 (5 bases). Germline assignment: CDR1 LGHNA and CDR2 YSLEER. The CDR3 runs 15 residues. V dropped 0 bases and J dropped 3 bases, with 11 bases sitting between them. The CDR3: CASSQETGWDYGYTF. The DNA of the CDR3 is TGCGCCAGCAGCCAAGAAACAGGTTGGGACTATGGCTACACCTTC.

This clone was seen a single time. J is TRBJ2-7 and V is TRBV7-9; TRBD1 agrees at 7 bases. V shed 5 bases, J shed 2 bases, and the junction held 6 bases outside the gene matches. The CDR3 is made up of 14 amino acids. Germline CDR1 SEHNR, CDR2 FQNEAQ (reference sequence). CDR3 amino acids: CASSPSGTAYEQYF. CDR3 coding DNA: TGTGCCAGCAGCCCCTCCGGGACAGCCTACGAGCAGTACTTC.

The rearrangement links TRBV11-2 to TRBJ1-2; D perhaps matches TRBD1 (6 bases). Germline lookup yields CDR1 SGHAT and CDR2 FQNNGV. Trimming pared 5 bases from V and 5 bases from J, leaving 15 bases between. This CDR3 has 14 residues. CDR3 in DNA: TGTGCCAGCAGCCGCAACAGGGTGAAGTATGGCTACACCTTC. Translated: CASSRNRVKYGYTF.

The chain couples TRBV7-9 to TRBJ2-7; 10 positions match TRBD1. From germline, CDR1 is SEHNR and CDR2 FQNEAQ (reference sequence). J lost 3 bases, V lost 3 bases, and 5 bases had no gene match. The CDR3 covers 15 residues. CDR3 sequence (DNA): TGTGCCAGCAGCTTGGCGGACAGGGGGGACTACGAGCAGTACTTC. Translation: CASSLADRGDYEQYF.

The V gene is TRBV6-5, the J gene TRBJ2-7; 7 nucleotides line up with TRBD2. The CDR3 extends over 15 amino acids. V shed 0 bases, J shed 3 bases, and the junction held 5 bases outside the gene matches. The V gene's germline CDR1 is MNHEY and CDR2 SVGAGI. CDR3 sequence: CASSYSAGVSYEQYF. The CDR3 nucleotides read TGTGCCAGCAGTTACTCGGCGGGGGTAAGCTACGAGCAGTACTTC.

This clone appeared a single time. As DNA, the CDR3 is TGTGCCAGCAGCGCTGCGAGGGATTCCCGGGGGAACGCTCGTTATGGCTACACCTTC. This translates into CASSAARDSRGNARYGYTF. This sequence joins TRBV9 and TRBJ1-2; TRBD1 is a possible D gene (5 bases). The CDR3 length is 19 residues. Trimming stripped 3 bases from V and 5 bases from J, with 29 bases between. CDR1 and CDR2 from the germline V gene are SGDLS and YYNGEE.

This rearrangement joins TRBV28 to TRBJ1-2, with D uncertain. The CDR3 consists of 14 residues. The germline V gene has CDR1 MDHEN and CDR2 SYDVKM. V was cut by 1 base and J by 0 bases, with 6 bases left in between. DNA of the CDR3: TGTGCCAGCAGTTTATTGGGCGCTAACTATGGCTACACCTTC. As protein: CASSLLGANYGYTF.

This clone appeared a single time. CDR3 sequence (DNA): TGTGCCATCAGTGAGTCGACGGGGGGGACCACTGAAGCTTTCTTT. Its translation: CAISESTGGTTEAFF. The rearrangement uses TRBV10-3 and TRBJ1-1, with D tentatively TRBD1 (5 bases). The CDR3 is made up of 15 amino acids. Trimming took 0 bases from V and 4 from J, leaving 12 bases between them. Germline V CDR1 and CDR2: ENHRY, SYGVKD.

The rearrangement links TRBV28 to TRBJ1-2, with D tentatively TRBD1 (5 bases). The V end was cut by 6 bases, the J end by 4 bases, with 12 bases between. The CDR3 loop spans 13 amino acids. Germline V lookup: CDR1 MDHEN, CDR2 SYDVKM. The CDR3: CASRESGFYGYTF. The CDR3 DNA follows: TGTGCCAGCAGAGAATCAGGGTTCTATGGCTACACCTTC.

V usage is TRBV10-2 and J usage is TRBJ1-2; tentatively, D is TRBD1 (6 bases). V lost 3 bases and J 4 bases, leaving 6 bases between the germline ends. The CDR3 contains 12 residues. Germline V lookup: CDR1 WSHSY, CDR2 SAAADI. This CDR3 is CASSEQGYGYTF. DNA for the CDR3: TGCGCCAGCAGTGAACAGGGCTATGGCTACACCTTC.

This chain links TRBV7-9 with TRBJ2-1; D remains ambiguous. The CDR3 spans 13 residues. With 8 bases removed from V and 5 bases from J, the gap between germline ends came to 13 bases. CDR1 SEHNR and CDR2 FQNEAQ come from the germline V gene (reference sequence). CDR3 sequence (DNA): TGTGCCAGCGAGCCTCGTGGAGACAATGAGCAGTTCTTC. Protein sequence: CASEPRGDNEQFF. Full variable domain (outside the CDR3, taken from reference TRBV7-9 and TRBJ2-1): DTGVSQNPRHKITKRGQNVTFRCDPISEHNRLYWYRQTLGQGPEFLTYFQNEAQLEKSRLLSDRFSAERPKGSFSTLEIQRTEQGDSAMYLCASEPRGDNEQFFGPGTRLTVL.

This rearrangement joins TRBV7-2 to TRBJ2-1; no clear D. The germline gives CDR1 SGHTA, CDR2 FQGNSA. The length of the CDR3 is 12 residues. V was trimmed by 2 bases and J by 8 bases, leaving 7 bases between them. CDR3 protein: CASSLLSYEQFF. For the CDR3, the DNA is TGTGCCAGCAGCTTACTAAGCTATGAGCAGTTCTTC. Supplemented by reference TRBV7-2 and TRBJ2-1, the full variable domain reads GAGVSQSPSNKVTEKGKDVELRCDPISGHTALYWYRQSLGQGLEFLIYFQGNSAPDKSGLPSDRFSAERTGGSVSTLTIQRTQQEDSAVYLCASSLLSYEQFFGPGTRLTVL.